This entry concerns a single T cell receptor beta chain. Its antigen remains unidentified. The data originate from a study of blood T cells in healthy people across ages. Findings and limits, study-wide: Diversity estimates drawn from one million T cells were deemed underestimates.

V was trimmed by 6 bases and J by 6 bases, leaving 18 bases between them. Germline CDR1 is MDHEN and CDR2 is SYDVKM. The CDR3 loop spans 15 amino acids. Through a sample-barcoded 5' primer and a J-beta primer mix, a second PCR was run for 7 to 11 cycles. TCRdb reprocessed the 5' RACE reads via MiXCR and lists one record per CDR3 protein. The sample lists around 690,000 distinct CDR3 sequences, roughly 50% occurring once. The clonotype was recovered from a man aged 55 to 69 in good health. Specimen: blood. J is TRBJ2-4 and V is TRBV28, with D maybe TRBD2 (5 bases). The CDR3 spells CASSLGGGGRNIQYF. The DNA of the CDR3 is TGTGCCAGCAGCCTCGGTGGAGGCGGACGAAACATTCAGTACTTC.